This is a list of T cell receptor beta chains from one sample in a study of metastatic and nonmetastatic thyroid tumors. TCRdb recomputed clones from the PCR reads via MiXCR. The table has some 55,000 clones, around 20% seen once; the top ten hold roughly 3.7%. The sample comprised blood. All receptors come from a female donor with papillary thyroid cancer or a benign thyroid nodule (not recorded which). Some clones in this sample may be carry-over from other donors' samples. Each CDR3 is given with its conserved first and last residue. Fields, in order: J gene, V gene, D gene, clone size, CDR3 protein, CDR3 DNA. The D gene is left open where the match is weak. Size tells how often a clone was seen (once, few, many) or the class of an expanded clone, and some rows leave it out.

>TRBJ2-7|TRBV6-1|TRBD2|few
CSSKGVTSGRVLSYEQYF
TGTTCCTCCAAAGGGGTGACTAGCGGGAGGGTTTTATCCTACGAGCAGTACTTC
>TRBJ2-7|TRBV18|.|many
CASSPRQGDYEQHF
TGTGCCAGCTCACCACGGCAGGGGGACTACGAGCAGCACTTC
>TRBJ2-1|TRBV2|.|many
CASRRGEPNEQFF
TGTGCCAGCAGGAGGGGGGAACCCAATGAGCAGTTCTTC
>TRBJ2-7|TRBV5-1|TRBD1|.
CASSEGQGASEQYF
TGCGCCAGCAGCGAGGGACAGGGGGCGTCCGAGCAGTACTTC
>TRBJ1-4|TRBV6-1|TRBD1|many
CASSSPDRENEKLFF
TGTGCCAGCAGTTCTCCGGACAGGGAGAACGAAAAACTGTTTTTT
>TRBJ1-3|TRBV29-1|TRBD1|many
CSGRTGARGNTIYF
TGCAGCGGCAGAACAGGGGCTCGTGGAAACACCATATATTTT
>TRBJ1-2|TRBV20-1|TRBD1|many
CSVGQGYYGYTF
TGCAGTGTAGGACAGGGGTACTATGGCTACACCTTC
>TRBJ2-7|TRBV12-3/TRBV12-4|TRBD2|.
CANSRLAGGVVEQYF
TGTGCCAACAGTCGACTAGCGGGTGGGGTTGTCGAGCAGTACTTC
>TRBJ1-1|TRBV12-3/TRBV12-4|.|few
CASGLTVNTEAFF
TGTGCCAGCGGTTTAACAGTTAACACTGAAGCTTTCTTT
>TRBJ2-1|TRBV5-1|.|few
CASSSGGSSYNEQFF
TGCGCCAGCAGCTCCGGAGGGAGCTCCTACAATGAGCAGTTCTTC
>TRBJ2-7|TRBV2|TRBD2|many
CASSDAGGRSYEQYF
TGTGCCAGCAGTGATGCGGGGGGTAGATCCTACGAGCAGTACTTC
>TRBJ2-3|TRBV5-1|TRBD1|few
CASSLVRGPTDTQYF
TGCGCCAGCAGCTTGGTCAGGGGGCCCACAGATACGCAGTATTTT
>TRBJ2-1|TRBV6-5|.|many
CASSYDFWDEQFF
TGTGCCAGCAGTTACGATTTTTGGGATGAGCAGTTCTTC
>TRBJ1-6|TRBV12-3/TRBV12-4|.|.
CAISDEGDKWDSPLHF
TGTGCCATCAGTGATGAGGGGGATAAATGGGATTCACCCCTCCACTTT
>TRBJ1-3|TRBV11-1|.|many
CASSFTQGNLPSGNTIYF
TGTGCCAGCAGCTTTACCCAGGGGAACCTTCCCTCTGGAAACACCATATATTTT
>TRBJ2-1|TRBV9|.|many
CASSTGTYSYNEQFF
TGTGCCAGCAGCACAGGGACATATTCCTACAATGAGCAGTTCTTC
>TRBJ2-1|TRBV12-3/TRBV12-4|.|.
CACSPSDISVGNEQFF
TGTGCCTGCAGTCCCAGTGACATCTCCGTGGGCAATGAGCAGTTCTTC
>TRBJ2-3|TRBV15|TRBD2|medium-sized
CATSRVATSGRESTDTQYF
TGTGCCACCAGCAGAGTGGCGACTAGCGGGAGGGAAAGCACAGATACGCAGTATTTT
>TRBJ1-1|TRBV13|.|many
CASSSLTVRMNTEAFF
TGTGCCAGCAGCTCCCTGACAGTCCGGATGAACACTGAAGCTTTCTTT
>TRBJ2-6|TRBV6-1|.|.
CASSEQVRPSGANVLTF
TGTGCCAGCAGTGAACAGGTTAGGCCATCTGGTGCCAACGTCCTGACTTTC
>TRBJ1-2|TRBV6-4|TRBD1|many
CARTGNNTNYGYTF
TGTGCTAGGACAGGAAATAATACTAACTATGGCTACACCTTC
>TRBJ2-7|TRBV6-1|.|few
CASILGPTYEQYF
TGTGCCAGCATACTAGGACCTACCTACGAGCAGTACTTC